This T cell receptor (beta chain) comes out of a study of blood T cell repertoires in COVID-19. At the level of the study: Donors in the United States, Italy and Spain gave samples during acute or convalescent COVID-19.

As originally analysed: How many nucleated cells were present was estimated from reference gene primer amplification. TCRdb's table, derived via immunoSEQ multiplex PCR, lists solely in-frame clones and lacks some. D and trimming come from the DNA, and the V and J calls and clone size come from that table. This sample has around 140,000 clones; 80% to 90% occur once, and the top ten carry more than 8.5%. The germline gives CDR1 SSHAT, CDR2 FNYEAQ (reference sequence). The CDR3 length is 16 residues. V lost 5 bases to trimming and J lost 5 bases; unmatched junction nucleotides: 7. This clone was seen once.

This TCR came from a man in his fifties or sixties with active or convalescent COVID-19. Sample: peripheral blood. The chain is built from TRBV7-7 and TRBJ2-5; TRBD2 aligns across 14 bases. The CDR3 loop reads CASSTGTSGSQETQYF. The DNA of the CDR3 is TGTGCCAGCAGCACCGGGACTAGCGGGAGTCAGGAGACCCAGTACTTC.